Below are 17 T cell receptor beta chains sequenced from a single sample in a study of blood T cells in healthy people across ages. Primed by a sample-barcoded 5' primer and a J-beta primer mix, a second PCR proceeded for about 6 to 11 cycles. TCRdb re-called the 5' RACE reads through MiXCR, storing one row per CDR3 protein. The data show about 800,000 distinct CDR3 sequences, 20% to 25% seen once. These data were also reused for a study on T cells of mothers and their children.

The specimen was blood. The receptors stem from a boy under 18 in good health.

This clonotype turned up a few times. The chain links TRBV20-1 to TRBJ2-5, with D unresolved. The V end lost 3 bases, the J end lost 0 bases, and 17 bases lay between the germline ends. The germline CDR1 and CDR2 sequences are DFQATT and SNEGSKA (reference sequence). The CDR3 consists of 16 residues. CDR3 protein: CSASGVTEKYQETQYF. For the CDR3, the DNA is TGCAGTGCTAGCGGAGTGACGGAGAAGTACCAAGAGACCCAGTACTTC.

Only a few counts were recorded for this clonotype. The chain is built from TRBV29-1 and TRBJ2-5, with unresolved D. TRBJ2-1 explains the end of the DNA better; the J call may be wrong. Germline V gene sequence: CDR1 SQVTM, CDR2 ANQGSEA. The CDR3 contains 15 residues. In DNA, the CDR3 is TGCAGCGTTGAAGGTTTGGCAGGCTATTACAATGAGCAGTTCTTC. It encodes CSVEGLAGYYNEQFF.

The table lists this clonotype with a few counts. This chain joins TRBV11-2 and TRBJ1-1; unclear D gene. V gave up 2 bases and J gave up 1 base, with 5 bases separating them. The CDR3 covers 13 residues. Per germline, CDR1 SGHAT and CDR2 FQNNGV. CDR3 DNA sequence: TGTGCCAGCAGCTTACGACCGAACACTGAAGCTTTCTTT. Amino acids: CASSLRPNTEAFF. The full variable domain, with the rest looked up from reference TRBV11-2 and TRBJ1-1, is EAGVAQSPRYKIIEKRQSVAFWCNPISGHATLYWYQQILGQGPKLLIQFQNNGVVDDSQLPKDRFSAERLKGVDSTLKIQPAKLEDSAVYLCASSLRPNTEAFFGQGTRLTVV.

This clonotype has more than one count but fewer than ten. This sequence joins TRBV5-6 and TRBJ2-5; D is uncertain. Trimming stripped 0 bases from V and 3 bases from J, with 9 bases between. Germline values: CDR1 SGHDT, CDR2 YYEEEE. The CDR3 has 14 residues. Here the CDR3 DNA reads TGTGCCAGCAGCTTGGCCTGGCCCGAAGAGACCCAGTACTTC. Its translation is CASSLAWPEETQYF.

The chain has TRBV28 and TRBJ2-5, with TRBD2 identical over 7 bases. The DNA matches TRBJ2-1 better at its end, which makes the J call doubtful. The CDR3 sequence is 16 residues long. The germline V gene has CDR1 MDHEN and CDR2 SYDVKM. The CDR3 DNA is TGTGCCAGCAGTTTGCCGCCGGGACTATGGGACCATGAGCAGTTCTTC. Translated: CASSLPPGLWDHEQFF.

J is TRBJ2-5 and V is TRBV28, with D possibly TRBD1 on 6 matching bases. There are 16 residues in the CDR3. Germline V lookup: CDR1 MDHEN, CDR2 SYDVKM. The germline V and J ends were trimmed by 4 bases and 2 bases, with 17 bases remaining between them. CDR3 DNA sequence: TGTGCCAGCAGTTCGGGTCAGTGGGGGCGACAAGAGACCCAGTACTTC. This gives the protein CASSSGQWGRQETQYF.

This rearrangement joins TRBV6-1 to TRBJ2-7; D gene unclear. This CDR3 is built from 14 residues. V lost 7 bases, J lost 4 bases, and 17 bases lay in between. Looked up from germline, CDR1 is MNHNS and CDR2 is SASEGT. CDR3 sequence: CASIPRRNLYEQYF. For the CDR3, the DNA is TGTGCCAGCATCCCTCGACGCAACCTATACGAGCAGTACTTC.

The rearrangement uses TRBV4-1 and TRBJ1-6, with TRBD1 as a possible D gene (6 bases). The germline gives CDR1 MGHRA, CDR2 YSYEKL. Trimming pared 6 bases from V and 9 bases from J, leaving 12 bases between. The CDR3 has 13 residues. The CDR3 DNA is TGCGCCAGCAGTCTGACAGGTTTTTCACCCCTCCACTTT. It translates to CASSLTGFSPLHF.

This clonotype was detected a few times. One junction end disagrees with the germline gene, perhaps due to a read error. The chain couples TRBV9 to TRBJ2-5, with 9 positions matching TRBD1. The CDR3 is made up of 16 amino acids. In germline, CDR1 is SGDLS, CDR2 YYNGEE. CDR3 sequence: CASSDVRTGDSNEQLF. CDR3 nucleotide sequence: TGTGCCAGCAGCGACGTGCGGACAGGGGATTCCAATGAGCAGCTCTTC.

This clonotype was counted a few times. V and J are TRBV16 and TRBJ2-1; D call uncertain. V lost 4 bases and J lost 0, with 10 bases in between. The CDR3 covers 15 residues. Germline CDR1 KGHSY, CDR2 FQNENV. CDR3 sequence: CASSPISGSYNEQFF. The CDR3 DNA reads TGTGCCAGCAGCCCAATATCGGGCTCCTACAATGAGCAGTTCTTC.

This clonotype occurred many times. The V and J genes are TRBV28 and TRBJ2-7; 11 nucleotides match TRBD2. The junction had 1 base not matched to a gene; V was cut back by 1 base and J by 5 bases. CDR3 length equals 14 residues. The V gene's germline CDR1 is MDHEN and CDR2 SYDVKM. CDR3 sequence reads: CASSLYSGRDEQYF. The DNA for the CDR3 is TGTGCCAGCAGTTTATATAGCGGGAGGGACGAGCAGTACTTC.

The rearrangement uses TRBV15 and TRBJ1-4; TRBD1 aligns across 10 bases. J lost 7 bases, V lost 5 bases, and 4 bases had no gene match. Germline V gene sequence: CDR1 LNHNV, CDR2 YYDKDF (reference sequence). CDR3 length equals 14 residues. In DNA form, the CDR3 reads TGTGCCACCAGCCCGGGACAGGGGTTTGAAAAACTGTTTTTT. Amino acids: CATSPGQGFEKLFF.

Many counts were recorded for this clonotype. This rearrangement joins TRBV7-2 to TRBJ2-3; possibly TRBD2 for D (5 bases). The length of the CDR3 is 13 residues. Germline V CDR1 and CDR2: SGHTA, FQGNSA. The V and J ends lost 2 bases and 5 bases respectively, with 8 bases between them. DNA of the CDR3: TGTGCCAGCAGCTTATCACTAGGAGATACGCAGTATTTT. The encoded protein is CASSLSLGDTQYF. Using reference TRBV7-2 and TRBJ2-3 for the parts outside the CDR3, the full variable domain is GAGVSQSPSNKVTEKGKDVELRCDPISGHTALYWYRQSLGQGLEFLIYFQGNSAPDKSGLPSDRFSAERTGGSVSTLTIQRTQQEDSAVYLCASSLSLGDTQYFGPGTRLTVL.

This chain joins TRBV7-2 and TRBJ1-2; tentative D call: TRBD1 (5 bases). V lost 5 bases, J lost 0 bases, and 16 bases lay in between. This CDR3 has 16 amino acids. The V gene's germline CDR1 is SGHTA and CDR2 FQGNSA. The CDR3 region is CASSKQGEVPNYGYTF. CDR3 nucleotides: TGTGCCAGCAGCAAGCAGGGTGAAGTTCCTAACTATGGCTACACCTTC.

V and J are TRBV27 and TRBJ1-2; perhaps TRBD1 as D (6 bases). CDR1 is MNHEY and CDR2 is SMNVEV in the germline V gene (reference sequence). The CDR3 consists of 15 residues. Trimming took off 8 bases at V and 2 bases at J, with 18 bases between the two ends. CDR3 DNA: TGTGCCAGCGGAAATGCCGGGGGCGCAAACTATGGCTACACCTTC. Its protein product is CASGNAGGANYGYTF.

V usage is TRBV6-2 or TRBV6-3 and J usage is TRBJ2-3, with 7 bases fitting TRBD1. The CDR3 runs to 16 residues. The germline gives CDR1 MNHEY, CDR2 SVGEGT. After removal of 3 bases from V and 1 base from J, the junction contained 7 bases not matched to a gene. CDR3 in amino acids: CASSYSRTGRTDTQYF. DNA for the CDR3: TGTGCCAGCAGTTATTCCCGGACAGGCCGCACAGATACGCAGTATTTT.

The CDR3 loop is CASSHFMQRSDRKTFPGYTF. CDR3 nucleotide sequence: TGTGCCAGCAGCCACTTTATGCAGCGTTCGGACAGGAAGACTTTTCCGGGCTACACCTTC. This chain uses TRBV3-1 with TRBJ1-2; 7 bases fit TRBD1. In germline, CDR1 is LGHDT, CDR2 YNNKEL (reference sequence). The ends lost 3 bases at V and 8 bases at J; junction bases unmatched: 27. The CDR3 loop spans 20 amino acids. Based on the CDR3 plus reference TRBV3-1 and TRBJ1-2, the full variable domain is DTAVSQTPKYLVTQMGNDKSIKCEQNLGHDTMYWYKQDSKKFLKIMFSYNNKELIINETVPNRFSPKSPDKAHLNLHINSLELGDSAVYFCASSHFMQRSDRKTFPGYTFGSGTRLTVV.